Detailed here is one T cell receptor beta chain. The antigen is undetermined. V was pared by 3 bases and J by 1 base, with 13 bases between. In germline, CDR1 is SGHDT, CDR2 YYEEEE. The CDR3 totals 15 residues. This entry comes from a study of beta chain features in type 1 diabetes. Findings of the study overall: The naive, central memory and Treg TCRB repertoires showed an apparent similarity that was greater among patients than among healthy donors.

The entirety of the isolated RNA underwent reverse transcription, so expressed TCRB transcripts were sequenced. Libraries were prepared by immunoSEQ multiplex PCR; TCRdb keeps only in-frame clonotypes and omits some of them. The sample yields over 500,000 clones, around 15% seen once. The chain is built from TRBV5-6 and TRBJ2-5; perhaps TRBD2 as D (7 bases). The sample taken for sequencing was naive CD4+ T cells from blood. The sequence derives from a man between 18 and 29 years old in good health. The CDR3 is CASSSAGGAQETQYF. The CDR3 region has the DNA TGTGCCAGCAGCTCTGCTGGGGGGGCCCAAGAGACCCAGTACTTC.